This T cell receptor beta chain was obtained from a study of cytomegalovirus exposure and HLA in healthy donors. This clone appeared once. This CDR3 comprises 16 residues. V lost 2 bases to trimming and J lost 0 bases; unmatched junction nucleotides: 4. Germline CDR1 is MDHEN and CDR2 is SYDVKM. 60 Vbeta and 13 Jbeta primers were used in PCR. Data came from immunoSEQ multiplex PCR; TCRdb stores just in-frame clones and leaves some out. Of 35,000 to 50,000 clones listed, roughly 77% are singletons. The sequence was collected from a man aged 25 to 45 in good health and CMV-seronegative. The chain couples TRBV28 to TRBJ2-1; TRBD1 matches at 7 bases. Sequencing was carried out using PBMCs. This CDR3 reads CASSLQGQHSYNEQFF. CDR3 nucleotide sequence: TGTGCCAGCAGTTTACAGGGACAGCACTCCTACAATGAGCAGTTCTTC.